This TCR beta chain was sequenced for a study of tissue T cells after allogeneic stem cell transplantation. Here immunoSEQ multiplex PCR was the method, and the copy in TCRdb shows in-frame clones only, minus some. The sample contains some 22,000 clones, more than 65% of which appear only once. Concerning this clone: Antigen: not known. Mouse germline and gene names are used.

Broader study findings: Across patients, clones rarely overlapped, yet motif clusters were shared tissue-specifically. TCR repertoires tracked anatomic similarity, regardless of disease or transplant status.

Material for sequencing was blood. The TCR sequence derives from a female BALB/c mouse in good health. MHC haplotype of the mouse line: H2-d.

The DNA read from the CDR3 is TGTGCCAGCAGTGATGCCAAAGACAGCAACGAAAGATTATTT. It is translated as CASSDAKDSNERLF. The whole CDR3 is CASSDAKDSNERLFF. J is TRBJ1-4 and V is TRBV13-3; perhaps TRBD1 as D (5 bases). The DNA ends 1 residue before the CDR3 does, and the rest of the CDR3 is filled in from the germline J gene. The ends were cut back, 0 bases at V and 4 bases at J, with 10 bases in the middle. CDR1 is NNHDY, CDR2 SYVADS, per germline. The CDR3 loop spans 15 amino acids. The full variable domain, with the rest looked up from reference TRBV13-3 and TRBJ1-4, is EAAVTQSPRSKVAVTGGKVTLSCHQTNNHDYMYWYRQDTGHGLRLIHYSYVADSTEKGDIPDGYKASRPSQENFSLILELASLSQTAVYFCASSDAKDSNERLFFGHGTKLSVL.